This T cell receptor (beta chain) appears in the sequencing data of a study of circulating CD8 cells and anti-PD-1 response in melanoma. Live CD3+CD8+TCRalphabeta+ cells were sorted into four subsets by PD-1 and/or TIGIT. V was trimmed by 5 bases and J by 3 bases, leaving 20 bases between them. The V gene's germline CDR1 is SGHTA and CDR2 FQGTGA. The CDR3 sequence is 16 residues long. This clonotype qualifies as medium-sized. Using approximately 16 ng of total RNA, TCR libraries were made with the QIAseq Immune Repertoire TCR panel. TCRdb reprocessed the reads via MiXCR and lists one record per CDR3 protein. The sample has approximately 1,300 distinct CDR3 sequences; about 7.4% are singletons.

This TCR came from a human donor with melanoma. The source material was CD8+ T cells from PBMCs, sampled at baseline or after one month of anti-PD-1 therapy (not recorded which). The chain couples TRBV7-3 to TRBJ2-7, with D perhaps TRBD1 (6 bases). This chain's CDR3 is CASSPTWGQGHYEQYF. The DNA for the CDR3 is TGTGCCAGCAGCCCGACCTGGGGACAAGGTCACTACGAGCAGTACTTC.